Shown below are 19 T cell receptor beta chains from a single sample sequenced in a study of blood T cell repertoires in COVID-19 (TCRdb year 2020). The library was built by means of the immunoSEQ multiplex PCR assay. TCRdb provides this immuneACCESS table in a form limited to in-frame rearrangements. Some clones are lacking; in checked studies, under half of them reflect an unresolved V gene, and why the rest are absent is not known. This sample lists 250,000 to 350,000 clones; around 90% were detected once. 6% to 8% of the sample is in the top ten clones. Sequencing input: peripheral blood. The origin of the receptors is a woman between 45 and 60 years old with COVID-19, enrolled during active disease.

V usage is TRBV5-1 and J usage is TRBJ2-7; 7 bases are a match to TRBD2. Per germline, CDR1 SGHRS and CDR2 YFSETQ. This CDR3 has 16 residues. V lost 0 bases and J lost 0; bases outside the gene matches: 6. The CDR3 sequence: CASSLASGVSSYEQYF. CDR3 DNA: TGCGCCAGCAGCTTGGCGAGCGGGGTGTCCTCCTACGAGCAGTACTTC.

In the case of this clone: The sample carries other DNA sequences with the same CDR3. V and J are TRBV12-3 or TRBV12-4 and TRBJ2-7; D is ambiguous. The V end lost 3 bases, the J end lost 4 bases, and 4 bases lay between the germline ends. The CDR3 spans 11 residues. CDR3 region: CASSFSYEQYF. CDR3 coding DNA: TGTGCCAGCAGTTTTTCGTACGAGCAGTACTTC.

V is TRBV19 and J is TRBJ1-2, with D possibly TRBD1 on 5 matching bases. This CDR3 is 14 amino acids long. Trimming took 3 bases from V and 4 from J, leaving 12 bases between them. The germline CDR1 and CDR2 sequences are LNHDA and SQIVND (reference sequence). The CDR3 is CASSIRGSIYGYTF. CDR3 in DNA: TGTGCCAGTAGTATTCGGGGGTCTATCTATGGCTACACCTTC.

The chain links TRBV19 to TRBJ1-2; weak D call: TRBD1 (5 bases). The length of the CDR3 is 15 residues. Germline CDR1 LNHDA, CDR2 SQIVND (reference sequence). V lost 3 bases and J 4 bases, leaving 15 bases between the germline ends. The CDR3 loop is CASSISRQTLYGYTF. CDR3 coding DNA: TGTGCCAGTAGTATCTCGAGACAGACTCTCTATGGCTACACCTTC.

The chain has TRBV6-5 and TRBJ2-7; D not certain. The CDR3 runs to 16 residues. Trimming left V 2 bases short and J 2 bases short, with 16 bases between. In germline, CDR1 is MNHEY, CDR2 SVGAGI. CDR3 sequence (DNA): TGTGCCAGCAGTTACCTGGCCACAGTCACTCCCTACGAGCAGTACTTC. The encoded protein is CASSYLATVTPYEQYF.

The CDR3 protein is CASSLLGPRGTQYF. CDR3 nucleotide sequence: TGTGCCAGCAGTTTACTTGGCCCTCGGGGGACCCAGTACTTC. This rearrangement joins TRBV27 to TRBJ2-5, with D maybe TRBD2 (5 bases). V lost 2 bases to trimming and J lost 7 bases, with 14 bases between them. The length of the CDR3 is 14 residues. The V gene's germline CDR1 is MNHEY and CDR2 SMNVEV (reference sequence).

The table lists this clone with a count of one. The J gene is TRBJ1-2, the V gene TRBV7-6, with 7 bases that match TRBD1. The germline CDR1 and CDR2 sequences are SGHVS and FNYEAQ. There are 12 residues in the CDR3. The CDR3 here is CEGQGANYGYTF. CDR3 DNA: TGTGAAGGGCAGGGGGCTAACTATGGCTACACCTTC.

This chain uses TRBV2 with TRBJ2-5, with TRBD2 identical over 8 bases. CDR1 SNHLY and CDR2 FYNNEI come from the germline V gene. The CDR3 length is 15 residues. Unmatched junction bases numbered 5, after V lost 3 bases and J lost 2 bases. This CDR3 is CASSEGSGVQETQYF. DNA of the CDR3: TGTGCCAGCAGTGAGGGTAGCGGGGTTCAAGAGACCCAGTACTTC.

The chain couples TRBV10-1 to TRBJ2-3; no reliable D call. V shed 2 bases and J shed 2 bases, with 5 bases lying between them. CDR1 is WNHNN and CDR2 is SYGVQD in the germline V gene (reference sequence). This CDR3 has 13 residues. CDR3: CASSEVLTDTQYF. The CDR3 DNA reads TGCGCCAGCAGTGAGGTCCTCACAGATACGCAGTATTTT.

The V gene is TRBV10-3, the J gene TRBJ1-1; TRBD1 matches at 8 bases. The CDR3 totals 16 residues. Germline V gene data show CDR1 as ENHRY and CDR2 as SYGVKD. The J segment lost 5 bases and the V segment lost 7 bases, leaving 15 bases of the junction unmatched. CDR3: CAINNWPGGGSTEAFF. The CDR3 DNA reads TGTGCCATCAATAATTGGCCAGGGGGCGGCTCGACTGAAGCTTTCTTT.

CDR3 in DNA: TGTGCCAGTAGTATCGGAGGGATCCCAGATCAGCCCCAGCATTTT. Its protein product is CASSIGGIPDQPQHF. The rearrangement joins TRBV19 to TRBJ1-5, with D uncertain. Germline CDR1 is LNHDA and CDR2 is SQIVND (reference sequence). The CDR3 has 15 amino acids. V lost 3 bases and J lost 5, with 14 bases in between.

The rearrangement links TRBV6-6 to TRBJ2-7; no clear D. The length of the CDR3 is 17 residues. The germline V gene encodes CDR1 MNHNY and CDR2 SVGAGI (reference sequence). The V gene lost 8 bases and the J gene lost 4 bases, with 27 bases spanning the gap. The CDR3: CASCPSPAGEFNYEQYF. In DNA, the CDR3 is TGTGCCAGCTGTCCGAGCCCCGCAGGCGAGTTTAATTACGAGCAGTACTTC.

The V and J genes are TRBV6-2 or TRBV6-3 and TRBJ1-1, with D possibly matching TRBD1 (5 bases). Germline lookup yields CDR1 MNHEY and CDR2 SVGEGT. This CDR3 has 14 amino acids. The V end lost 5 bases, the J end lost 0 bases, and 10 bases lay between the germline ends. CDR3 protein: CASSLDMVNTEAFF. CDR3 in DNA: TGTGCCAGCAGTCTGGACATGGTGAACACTGAAGCTTTCTTT.

CDR3 protein: CASSLPGQGFNTEAFF. As DNA, the CDR3 is TGTGCCAGCAGCTTACCGGGACAGGGGTTTAACACTGAAGCTTTCTTT. V gene TRBV7-9 combines with J gene TRBJ1-1, with 10 bases fitting TRBD1. The CDR3 runs 16 residues. Germline trimming cut 2 bases from V and 2 bases from J; bases unmatched to any gene: 5. The germline V gene encodes CDR1 SEHNR and CDR2 FQNEAQ (reference sequence).

This clone appeared once. The chain is built from TRBV18 and TRBJ2-4; no reliable D call. This CDR3 contains 15 residues. CDR1 and CDR2 from the germline V gene are KGHSH and LQKENI. The V end was cut by 3 bases, the J end by 0 bases, with 9 bases between. CDR3 nucleotides: TGTGCCAGCTCACCTCCGGTTATAGCCAAAAACATTCAGTACTTC. Translating gives CASSPPVIAKNIQYF.

V is TRBV29-1 and J is TRBJ2-7, with 11 bases identical to TRBD1. Losses at the gene ends were 5 bases for V and 3 bases for J; bases not matched to a gene: 3. Germline V gene data show CDR1 as SQVTM and CDR2 as ANQGSEA. CDR3 length: 13 residues. The CDR3 loop reads CSVPGTGGYEQYF. CDR3 coding DNA: TGCAGCGTTCCCGGGACAGGGGGCTACGAGCAGTACTTC.

The CDR3 reads CASSSEGIWNTEAFF. The CDR3 DNA follows: TGTGCCAGCAGCAGCGAGGGTATATGGAACACTGAAGCTTTCTTT. V gene TRBV7-9 combines with J gene TRBJ1-1, with unresolved D. Trimming removed 5 bases at V and 1 base at J, with 14 bases between. This CDR3 is 15 amino acids long. CDR1 SEHNR and CDR2 FQNEAQ come from the germline V gene (reference sequence).

The chain couples TRBV3-1 (or the pseudogene TRBV3-2) to TRBJ2-1, with TRBD2 matching over 9 bases. CDR1 is LGHDT, CDR2 YNNKEL, per germline (reference sequence). This CDR3 region has 14 residues. V gave up 0 bases and J gave up 7 bases; unmatched junction bases: 1. The CDR3, as DNA: TGTGCCAGCAGCCAAGAAACTAGCGGGAATGAGCAGTTCTTC. Translation gives CASSQETSGNEQFF.

The J gene is TRBJ2-1, the V gene TRBV10-3; D perhaps matches TRBD2 (7 bases). Germline V CDR1 and CDR2: ENHRY, SYGVKD. The CDR3 has 16 residues. The V and J ends lost 2 bases and 8 bases respectively, with 19 bases between them. CDR3 sequence reads: CAISEGGAPRGYEQFF. CDR3 nucleotide sequence: TGTGCCATCAGTGAGGGGGGGGCCCCGAGGGGTTATGAGCAGTTCTTC.